This is a list of T cell receptor beta chains from one sample in a study of OX40 agonist ivuxolimab in advanced cancers. Clones were sequenced by immunoSEQ multiplex PCR, and TCRdb holds only the in-frame ones, with some missing. The sample shows under 13,000 clones, 60% to 80% of them seen only once. The specimen was CD4+ or CD8+ T cells sorted from blood, collected in a trial of the OX40 agonist ivuxolimab. These receptors were obtained from an adult with an advanced solid tumor such as melanoma, head and neck, liver or kidney cancer. Each CDR3 is given with its conserved first and last residue. The D gene is left open where the match is weak. Size is omitted from some rows. Given values are once, few, many or a class for expanded clones.

>once|TRBV10-2|TRBD1|TRBJ2-2
TGCGCCAGCAGTGAGTCGGGACAGGGTCGGAAGAGCGGGGAGCTGTTTTTT
CASSESGQGRKSGELFF
>-|TRBV7-2|-|TRBJ1-6
TGTGCCAGCAGCTTAGCCGCGACAGTTGGCCGTAGCTCCTATAATTCACCCCTCCACTTT
CASSLAATVGRSSYNSPLHF
>once|TRBV6-4|TRBD2|TRBJ2-3
TGTGCCAGCAGTGAAGCCCTAGCGGGGAGAAGCACAGATACGCAGTATTTT
CASSEALAGRSTDTQYF
>medium-sized|TRBV5-1|TRBD1|TRBJ1-1
TGCGCCAGCAGCCCGGACCCGGGACAGATGAACACTGAAGCTTTCTTT
CASSPDPGQMNTEAFF
>-|TRBV13|-|TRBJ1-2
TGTGCCAGCAGCTTAGGCCGTGGGGACGTCTATGGCTACACCTTC
CASSLGRGDVYGYTF
>-|TRBV6-5|-|TRBJ1-4
TGTGCCAGCACCTCAACCCGACAGTATAATGAAAAACTGTTTTTT
CASTSTRQYNEKLFF
>few|TRBV19|-|TRBJ1-1
TGTGCCGTACAGACTGGATTAAGAACTGAAGCTTTCTTT
CAVQTGLRTEAFF
>-|TRBV14|-|TRBJ2-5
TGTGCCAGCAGCCAAGATTGGTGGGAGGAAGGGGAAGAGACCCAGTACTTC
CASSQDWWEEGEETQYF
>-|TRBV5-6|-|TRBJ1-1
TGTGCCAGCAGCTTGGGGCAACAGAACACTGAAGCTTTCTTT
CASSLGQQNTEAFF
>once|TRBV20-1|-|TRBJ1-2
TGCAGTGCATGGGCGAACTATGGCTACACCTTC
CSAWANYGYTF
>-|TRBV6-5|-|TRBJ2-7
TGTGCCAGCAGTTCTTTCACAGGGGAGCAGTACTTC
CASSSFTGEQYF
>-|TRBV7-8|-|TRBJ1-5
TGTGCCAGCAGCTTACCGTCAGGGAGCGATCAGCCCCAGCATTTT
CASSLPSGSDQPQHF
>medium-sized|TRBV7-9|TRBD1|TRBJ2-1
TGTGCCAGCAGCTTAACGGACAGGGGACTCTACAATGAGCAGTTCTTC
CASSLTDRGLYNEQFF
>once|TRBV28|-|TRBJ1-1
TGTGCCGTTCAGACCGCCGGGGATGAAGCTTTCTTT
CAVQTAGDEAFF
>-|TRBV29-1|TRBD2|TRBJ2-1
TGCAGCGTTACAACTAGCGGGTCCTACAATGAGCAGTTCTTC
CSVTTSGSYNEQFF
>-|TRBV13|-|TRBJ2-1
TGTGCCAGCAGCTCCGCCGATGAGCAGTTCTTC
CASSSADEQFF
>-|TRBV27|TRBD1|TRBJ2-7
TGTGCCAGCAGAACCGGGACAGACAGCTACGAGCAGTACTTC
CASRTGTDSYEQYF
>few|TRBV7-3|-|TRBJ2-1
TGTGCCAGCAGCGAAGTAAGCGGAAATGAGCAGTTCTTC
CASSEVSGNEQFF
>-|TRBV28|-|TRBJ1-5
TGTGCCAGCAGTTTTGAGGGGTTCTCGAGCAATCAGCCCCAGCATTTT
CASSFEGFSSNQPQHF
>-|TRBV6-6|TRBD1|TRBJ2-2
TGTGCCAGCAGCGTAGGGACAGTCACCGGGGAGCTGTTTTTT
CASSVGTVTGELFF
>once|TRBV28|-|TRBJ2-7
TGTGCCAGCAGTTTCCCAAGGATTGGGGAGCGGTACGAGCAGTACTTC
CASSFPRIGERYEQYF
>-|TRBV27|TRBD1|TRBJ1-5
TGTGCCAGCAGTTCGGGACAGGATCAGCCCCAGCATTTT
CASSSGQDQPQHF
>-|TRBV2|TRBD1|TRBJ2-1
TGTGCCAGCAGTGAAGTGCCGGGGACAGGAGAGTTCTTC
CASSEVPGTGEFF
>-|TRBV4-2|TRBD1|TRBJ2-2
TGTGCCAGCAGCCAAGAGACAGGGGTTGAGTACACCGGGGAGCTGTTTTTT
CASSQETGVEYTGELFF
>-|TRBV4-3|TRBD1|TRBJ1-3
TGCGCCAGCAGCCAAGCGATTGGGACAGGGCCCGGAAACACCATATATTTT
CASSQAIGTGPGNTIYF
>-|TRBV27|TRBD1|TRBJ2-3
TGTGCCAGCAGTCCCCGACAGGGTTCTTTTATTGATACGCAGTATTTT
CASSPRQGSFIDTQYF
>-|TRBV9|-|TRBJ1-1
TGTGCCAGCAGCCCGTCGACAGCTGAAGCTTTCTTT
CASSPSTAEAFF
>-|TRBV29-1|-|TRBJ2-7
TGCAGCGTCGTCCTCGGGGCAGACGAGCAGTACTTC
CSVVLGADEQYF
>-|TRBV4-1|-|TRBJ1-1
TGCGCCAGCAGCCAAGCGGACAGAAGGAACACTGAAGCTTTCTTT
CASSQADRRNTEAFF